These 22 T cell receptor beta chains were all obtained from the same sample, sequenced in a study of CD8+ T cells in alopecia areata. cDNA reverse transcribed from extracted RNA served as the sequencing template. TCRdb's copy holds only in-frame clones and misses some; the assay was immunoSEQ multiplex PCR. The sample consists of about 140,000 clones, around 54% of them appearing once. The sample consisted of CD4+ T cells sorted from blood. All receptors come from a human donor in good health.

About this clone: The sample contains more than one DNA sequence encoding this CDR3. The chain employs TRBV29-1 and TRBJ2-3; maybe TRBD2 (5 bases). The CDR3 covers 11 residues. The V end was cut by 4 bases, the J end by 4 bases, with 6 bases between. CDR1 and CDR2 (germline): SQVTM, ANQGSEA. The CDR3 is CSVVGADTQYF. The CDR3 DNA follows: TGCAGCGTTGTCGGGGCAGATACGCAGTATTTT.

This clone was detected a few times. The genes are TRBV9 and TRBJ1-1; 10 bases fit TRBD1. This CDR3 has 16 amino acids. Germline V CDR1 and CDR2: SGDLS, YYNGEE. V gave up 4 bases and J gave up 4 bases; unmatched junction bases: 10. The CDR3 here is CASSQGQGWRSTEAFF. DNA for the CDR3: TGTGCCAGCAGCCAGGGACAGGGGTGGAGGTCCACTGAAGCTTTCTTT.

This chain connects TRBV29-1 to TRBJ1-1; maybe TRBD1 (5 bases). The CDR3 is 14 amino acids. The V end was cut by 0 bases, the J end by 7 bases, with 15 bases between. Germline V gene data show CDR1 as SQVTM and CDR2 as ANQGSEA. The CDR3 DNA reads TGCAGCGTTGAAGATGCCCAGGGTAGGGTTGAAGCTTTCTTT. Protein sequence: CSVEDAQGRVEAFF.

The rearrangement uses TRBV6-5 and TRBJ1-5, with TRBD1 matching 11 bases. This CDR3 has 13 amino acids. The germline gives CDR1 MNHEY, CDR2 SVGAGI. Trimming removed 10 bases from V and 4 bases from J; junction bases left unmatched: 3. The CDR3 DNA follows: TGTGCCACCCGGGACAGGGGGAATCAGCCCCAGCATTTT. It specifies CATRDRGNQPQHF.

J is TRBJ2-5 and V is TRBV2; maybe TRBD2 (6 bases). CDR1 is SNHLY and CDR2 is FYNNEI in the germline V gene. V was shortened by 3 bases and J by 2 bases, with 16 bases between the two germline ends. This CDR3 is 16 amino acids long. The CDR3 DNA follows: TGTGCCAGCAGTGACTCCGATTTGGCGGGACAAGAGACCCAGTACTTC. Protein sequence: CASSDSDLAGQETQYF. The full variable domain, its missing parts supplied by reference TRBV2 and TRBJ2-5, is EPEVTQTPSHQVTQMGQEVILRCVPISNHLYFYWYRQILGQKVEFLVSFYNNEISEKSEIFDDQFSVERPDGSNFTLKIRSTKLEDSAMYFCASSDSDLAGQETQYFGPGTRLLVL.

The chain joins TRBV5-6 to TRBJ2-5, with D maybe TRBD1 (8 bases). Trimming cost V 4 bases and J 5 bases, with 18 bases left between them. The CDR3 has 15 residues. The V gene's germline CDR1 is SGHDT and CDR2 YYEEEE. In nucleotides, the CDR3 is TGTGCCAGCAGCCGAGGAGACAGGGGAGGGGAGACCCAGTACTTC. It encodes CASSRGDRGGETQYF.

This clone has more than one count but fewer than ten. One junction end disagrees with the germline gene, perhaps due to a read error. The chain couples TRBV29-1 to TRBJ1-1; maybe TRBD1 (5 bases). The CDR3 is 13 residues long. CDR1 and CDR2 from the germline V gene are SQVTM and ANQGSEA. CDR3 DNA: TGCAGCGTTGGTCACAGGTTGAACGCTGAAGCTTTCTTT. Residues: CSVGHRLNAEAFF.

The chain couples TRBV23-1 to TRBJ1-4; the match to TRBD1 covers 11 bases. TRBV23-1 is annotated as an ORF whose role is uncertain. V dropped 4 bases and J dropped 10; count of bases not matched to a gene: 8. The CDR3 sequence is 15 residues long. The CDR3 DNA sequence: TGCGCCAGCAGTCGATGGACAGGGGGCCTTGGAAAACTGTTTTTT. It is translated as CASSRWTGGLGKLFF.

The V and J genes are TRBV23-1 and TRBJ2-6, with D tentatively TRBD1 (5 bases). TRBV23-1 is an ORF, and what it does is uncertain. The CDR3 contains 15 residues. V was trimmed by 3 bases and J by 4 bases, leaving 10 bases between them. This CDR3 is CASSHAGAGANVLTF. The CDR3 DNA follows: TGCGCCAGCAGTCATGCTGGGGCCGGGGCCAACGTCCTGACTTTC.

V gene TRBV10-3 combines with J gene TRBJ1-2; D gene uncertain. Trimming took off 6 bases at V and 2 bases at J, with 16 bases between the two ends. This CDR3 is 15 amino acids long. Germline-derived CDR1 and CDR2 are ENHRY and SYGVKD. CDR3 sequence (DNA): TGTGCCATCAGGGCGCAATTGACCCAGAACTATGGCTACACCTTC. Amino acids: CAIRAQLTQNYGYTF.

The chain carries TRBV19 and TRBJ1-4; D uncertain. Germline V gene data show CDR1 as LNHDA and CDR2 as SQIVND (reference sequence). The V and J ends lost 3 bases and 5 bases respectively, with 7 bases between them. The CDR3 contains 13 residues. The CDR3: CASSISGNEKLFF. For the CDR3, the DNA is TGTGCCAGTAGTATTTCGGGAAATGAAAAACTGTTTTTT.

This clone has more than one count but fewer than ten. CDR3 residues: CASSPLGGVRDTEAFF. In nucleotides, the CDR3 is TGTGCCAGCAGCCCCCTTGGCGGGGTGAGGGACACTGAAGCTTTCTTT. The V call is TRBV7-9, the J call TRBJ1-1; D ambiguous. Germline V gene data show CDR1 as SEHNR and CDR2 as FQNEAQ (reference sequence). This CDR3 is 16 amino acids long. V shed 5 bases and J shed 3 bases, with 19 bases lying between them.

In this sample, this clone turned up a few times. V and J are TRBV5-6 and TRBJ2-7; 12 bases map to TRBD1. V lost 4 bases, J lost 5 bases, and 10 bases stayed unmatched. CDR1 and CDR2 (germline): SGHDT, YYEEEE. The CDR3 consists of 16 residues. The CDR3 loop is CASSHGPGQGANEQYF. CDR3 bases: TGTGCCAGCAGCCACGGTCCGGGACAGGGGGCGAACGAGCAGTACTTC.

The chain is built from TRBV2 and TRBJ2-2, with 8 bases that match TRBD1. The CDR3 has 14 amino acids. Trimming removed 5 bases from V and 7 bases from J; junction bases left unmatched: 6. The germline gives CDR1 SNHLY, CDR2 FYNNEI. The CDR3 coding sequence is TGTGCCAGCAGTATGGACAGGGTTAACGGGGAGCTGTTTTTT. Amino acid sequence: CASSMDRVNGELFF.

The chain employs TRBV7-9 and TRBJ2-6; D gene ambiguous. V was clipped by 5 bases and J by 3 bases, with 11 bases between them. CDR1 and CDR2 (germline): SEHNR, FQNEAQ (reference sequence). There are 15 residues in the CDR3. The DNA of the CDR3 is TGTGCCAGCAGCCAGGACCTCGGTGGGGCCAACGTCCTGACTTTC. Its protein product is CASSQDLGGANVLTF. The full variable domain, with the rest looked up from reference TRBV7-9 and TRBJ2-6, is DTGVSQNPRHKITKRGQNVTFRCDPISEHNRLYWYRQTLGQGPEFLTYFQNEAQLEKSRLLSDRFSAERPKGSFSTLEIQRTEQGDSAMYLCASSQDLGGANVLTFGAGSRLTVL.

Only a few counts were recorded for this clone. This chain uses TRBV29-1 with TRBJ1-1; D uncertain. CDR1 and CDR2 from the germline V gene are SQVTM and ANQGSEA. Trimming left V 6 bases short and J 1 base short, with 6 bases between. The length of the CDR3 is 11 residues. The CDR3 DNA follows: TGCAGCGTCCTTGGGAACACTGAAGCTTTCTTT. As protein: CSVLGNTEAFF.

This clone has just a few counts. The chain is built from TRBV29-1 and TRBJ2-1; D perhaps matches TRBD1 (5 bases). CDR1 and CDR2 (germline): SQVTM, ANQGSEA. The CDR3 extends over 13 amino acids. Trimming stripped 2 bases from V and 6 bases from J, with 11 bases between. DNA of the CDR3: TGCAGCGTTGAAAGGGGCCACTCCAATGAGCAGTTCTTC. Protein product: CSVERGHSNEQFF.

The chain recombines TRBV4-1 with TRBJ1-1; D gene uncertain. The V end lost 3 bases, the J end lost 0 bases, and 5 bases lay between the germline ends. This CDR3 region has 13 residues. Germline CDR1 MGHRA, CDR2 YSYEKL. CDR3 in amino acids: CASSQIMNTEAFF. CDR3 sequence (DNA): TGCGCCAGCAGCCAGATCATGAACACTGAAGCTTTCTTT.

The chain couples TRBV29-1 to TRBJ1-2; D not resolved. The V gene lost 2 bases and the J gene lost 3 bases, with 4 bases spanning the gap. This CDR3 has 11 residues. Germline V CDR1 and CDR2: SQVTM, ANQGSEA. The CDR3 spells CSVENDYGYTF. In DNA form, the CDR3 reads TGCAGCGTTGAAAATGACTATGGCTACACCTTC.

This clone was detected only a few times. The chain combines TRBV25-1 with TRBJ2-5; D is possibly TRBD2 (6 bases). V gave up 2 bases and J gave up 5 bases, with 18 bases separating them. CDR3 length: 16 residues. CDR1 MGHDK and CDR2 SYGVNS come from the germline V gene. This CDR3 reads CASSEDGGWGGETQYF. CDR3 nucleotide sequence: TGTGCCAGCAGTGAAGATGGGGGGTGGGGCGGGGAGACCCAGTACTTC.

The chain couples TRBV29-1 to TRBJ2-2; a weak D match, TRBD2 (5 bases). V was trimmed by 6 bases and J by 6 bases, leaving 14 bases between them. Germline V lookup: CDR1 SQVTM, CDR2 ANQGSEA. The CDR3 length is 13 residues. DNA of the CDR3: TGCAGCGTCACAACCGACGGGGCCGGGGAGCTGTTTTTT. Its translation is CSVTTDGAGELFF.

The rearrangement links TRBV7-3 to TRBJ2-7, with TRBD1 identical over 7 bases. There are 16 residues in the CDR3. V trimming: 3 bases; J trimming: 3 bases; junction bases outside the gene matches: 11. Germline loops: CDR1 SGHTA, CDR2 FQGTGA. The DNA for the CDR3 is TGTGCCAGCAGCTTCCCCCCCAGGGACAGATACTACGAGCAGTACTTC. This gives the protein CASSFPPRDRYYEQYF.